This T cell receptor (beta chain) originates from a study of blood T cells in healthy people across ages. Study in general: About one barcoded beta molecule was captured per two T cells (by template switching).

A few counts support this clonotype. What it binds is not known. The study's findings and limits: The recorded TCR beta diversity per million T cells decreased in a roughly linear manner with age.

Germline V gives CDR1 SGHAT, CDR2 FQNNGV. Trimming left V 7 bases short and J 7 bases short, with 16 bases between. CDR3 length equals 14 residues. Alongside a J-beta primer mix, a sample-barcoded 5' primer served in a second PCR lasting roughly 6 to 11 cycles. Using its own MiXCR run on the 5' RACE reads, TCRdb lists one record per CDR3 protein. The sample has about 780,000 distinct CDR3 sequences; around half are singletons. This TCR was recovered from an elderly man in good health. Sequencing was performed on blood. The chain is built from TRBV11-2 and TRBJ2-2; D perhaps matches TRBD2 (6 bases). As DNA, the CDR3 is TGTGCCAGCACCAAAGGGACGGGAGTCGGGGAGCTGTTTTTT. This sequence encodes CASTKGTGVGELFF.